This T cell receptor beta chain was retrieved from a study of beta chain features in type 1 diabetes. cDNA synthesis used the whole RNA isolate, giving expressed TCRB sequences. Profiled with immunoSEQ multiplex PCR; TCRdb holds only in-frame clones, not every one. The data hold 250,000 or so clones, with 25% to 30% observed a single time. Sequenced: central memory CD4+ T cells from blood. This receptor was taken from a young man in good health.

CDR3 region: CSVATGPSGGEQFF. CDR3 in DNA: TGCAGCGTTGCCACCGGGCCCTCGGGGGGTGAGCAGTTCTTC. The chain carries TRBV29-1 and TRBJ2-1, with 7 bases that match TRBD2. The V segment lost 4 bases and the J segment 9 bases; nucleotides outside the gene matches: 12. This CDR3 is built from 14 residues. CDR1 is SQVTM and CDR2 is ANQGSEA in the germline V gene.